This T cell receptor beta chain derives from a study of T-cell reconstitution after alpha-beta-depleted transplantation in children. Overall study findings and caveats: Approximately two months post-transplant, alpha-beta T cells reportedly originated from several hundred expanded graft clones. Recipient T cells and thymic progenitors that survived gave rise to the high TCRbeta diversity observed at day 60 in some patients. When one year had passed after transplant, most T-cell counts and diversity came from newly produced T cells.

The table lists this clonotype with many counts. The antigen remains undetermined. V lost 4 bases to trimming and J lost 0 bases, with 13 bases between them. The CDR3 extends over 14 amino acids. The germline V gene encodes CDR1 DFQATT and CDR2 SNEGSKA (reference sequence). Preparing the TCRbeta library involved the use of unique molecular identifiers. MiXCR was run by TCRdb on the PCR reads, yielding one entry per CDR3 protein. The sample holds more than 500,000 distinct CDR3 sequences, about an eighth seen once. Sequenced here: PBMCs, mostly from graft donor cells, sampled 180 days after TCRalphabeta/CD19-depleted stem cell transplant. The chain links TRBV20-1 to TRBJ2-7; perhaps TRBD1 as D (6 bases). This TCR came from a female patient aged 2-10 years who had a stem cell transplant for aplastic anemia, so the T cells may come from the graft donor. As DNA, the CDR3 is TGCAGTGCTAAACCCCCGGACAGCTCCTACGAGCAGTACTTC. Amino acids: CSAKPPDSSYEQYF.